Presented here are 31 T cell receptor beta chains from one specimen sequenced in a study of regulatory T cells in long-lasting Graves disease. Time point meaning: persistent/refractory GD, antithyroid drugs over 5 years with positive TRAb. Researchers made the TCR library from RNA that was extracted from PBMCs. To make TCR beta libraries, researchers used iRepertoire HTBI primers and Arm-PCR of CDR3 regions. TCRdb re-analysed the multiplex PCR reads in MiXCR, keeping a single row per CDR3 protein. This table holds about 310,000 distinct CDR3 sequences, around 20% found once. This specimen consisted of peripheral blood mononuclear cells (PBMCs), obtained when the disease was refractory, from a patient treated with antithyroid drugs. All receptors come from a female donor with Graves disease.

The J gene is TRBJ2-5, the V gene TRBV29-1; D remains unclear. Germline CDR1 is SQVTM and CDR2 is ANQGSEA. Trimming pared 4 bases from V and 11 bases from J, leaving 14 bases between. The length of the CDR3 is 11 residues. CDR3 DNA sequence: TGCAGCGTTGTGAGCCCGATAGAGCAGTACTTC. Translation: CSVVSPIEQYF. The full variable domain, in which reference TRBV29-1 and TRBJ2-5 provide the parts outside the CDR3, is SAVISQKPSRDICQRGTSLTIQCQVDSQVTMMFWYRQQPGQSLTLIATANQGSEATYESGFVIDKFPISRPNLTFSTLTVSNMSPEDSSIYLCSVVSPIEQYFGPGTRLLVL.

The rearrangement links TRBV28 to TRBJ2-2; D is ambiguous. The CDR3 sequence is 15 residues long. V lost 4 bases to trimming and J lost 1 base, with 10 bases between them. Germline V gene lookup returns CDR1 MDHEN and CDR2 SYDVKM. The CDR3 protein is CASSYYAGNTGELFF. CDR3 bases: TGTGCCAGCAGTTACTATGCAGGGAACACCGGGGAGCTGTTTTTT.

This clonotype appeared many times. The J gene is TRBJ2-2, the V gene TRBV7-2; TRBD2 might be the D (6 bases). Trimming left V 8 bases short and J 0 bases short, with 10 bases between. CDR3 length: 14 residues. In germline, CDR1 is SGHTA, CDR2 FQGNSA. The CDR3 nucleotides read TGTGCCAGCCTCGCGGGACCGAACACCGGGGAGCTGTTTTTT. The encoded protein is CASLAGPNTGELFF.

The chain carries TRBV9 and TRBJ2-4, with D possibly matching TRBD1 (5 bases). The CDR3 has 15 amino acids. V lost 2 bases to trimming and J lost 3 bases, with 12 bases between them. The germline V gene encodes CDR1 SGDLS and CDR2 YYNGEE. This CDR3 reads CASSVEDRLKNIQYF. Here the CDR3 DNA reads TGTGCCAGCAGCGTCGAAGACAGACTCAAAAACATTCAGTACTTC.

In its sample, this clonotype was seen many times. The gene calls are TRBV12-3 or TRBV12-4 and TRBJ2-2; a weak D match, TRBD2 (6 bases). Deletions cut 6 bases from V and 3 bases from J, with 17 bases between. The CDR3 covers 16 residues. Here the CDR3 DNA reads TGTGCCAGCAGCTGGGGAGGTTGGGTTTACACCGGGGAGCTGTTTTTT. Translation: CASSWGGWVYTGELFF.

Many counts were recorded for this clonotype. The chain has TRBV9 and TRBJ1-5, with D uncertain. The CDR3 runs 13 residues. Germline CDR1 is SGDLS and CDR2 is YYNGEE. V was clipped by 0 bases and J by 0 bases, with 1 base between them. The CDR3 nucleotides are TGTGCCAGCAGCGTAGGTAGCAATCAGCCCCAGCATTTT. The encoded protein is CASSVGSNQPQHF.

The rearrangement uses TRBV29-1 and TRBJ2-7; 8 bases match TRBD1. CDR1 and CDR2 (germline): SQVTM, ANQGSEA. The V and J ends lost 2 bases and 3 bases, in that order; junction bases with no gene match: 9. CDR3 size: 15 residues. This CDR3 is CSVEPTGGLGYEQYF. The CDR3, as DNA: TGCAGCGTTGAACCTACAGGGGGGCTTGGCTACGAGCAGTACTTC.

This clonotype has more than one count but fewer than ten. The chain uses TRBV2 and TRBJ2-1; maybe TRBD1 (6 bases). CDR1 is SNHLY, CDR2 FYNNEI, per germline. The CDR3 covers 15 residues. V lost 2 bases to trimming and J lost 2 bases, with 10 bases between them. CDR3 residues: CASSENRVPYNEQFF. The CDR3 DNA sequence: TGTGCCAGCAGTGAAAACAGGGTCCCCTACAATGAGCAGTTCTTC.

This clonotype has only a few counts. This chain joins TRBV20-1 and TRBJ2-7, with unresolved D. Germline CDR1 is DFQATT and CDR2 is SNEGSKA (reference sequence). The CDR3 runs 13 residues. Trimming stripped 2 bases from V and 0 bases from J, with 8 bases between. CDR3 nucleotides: TGCAGTGCTAGATCCTCGCACTCCTACGAGCAGTACTTC. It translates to CSARSSHSYEQYF.

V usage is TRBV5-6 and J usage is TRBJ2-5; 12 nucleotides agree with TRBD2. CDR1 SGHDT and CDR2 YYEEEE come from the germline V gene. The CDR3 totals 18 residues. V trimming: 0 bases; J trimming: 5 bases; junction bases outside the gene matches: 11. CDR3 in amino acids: CASSLGRLAGVGRETQYF. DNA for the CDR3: TGTGCCAGCAGCTTGGGGCGACTAGCGGGAGTAGGGCGGGAGACCCAGTACTTC.

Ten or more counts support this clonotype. CDR3 in DNA: TGTGCCAGCAGTTTAAAGTTGGTCACCGGGGAGCTGTTTTTT. Translating gives CASSLKLVTGELFF. This chain uses TRBV28 with TRBJ2-2; D unresolved. The CDR3 loop spans 14 amino acids. Deletions cut 2 bases from V and 4 bases from J, with 8 bases between. CDR1 and CDR2 from the germline V gene are MDHEN and SYDVKM.

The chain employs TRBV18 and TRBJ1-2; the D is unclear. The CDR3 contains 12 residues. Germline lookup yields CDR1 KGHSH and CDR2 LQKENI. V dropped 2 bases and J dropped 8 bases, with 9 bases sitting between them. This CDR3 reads CASSPANLGYTF. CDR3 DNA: TGTGCCAGCTCACCAGCAAACCTGGGCTACACCTTC.

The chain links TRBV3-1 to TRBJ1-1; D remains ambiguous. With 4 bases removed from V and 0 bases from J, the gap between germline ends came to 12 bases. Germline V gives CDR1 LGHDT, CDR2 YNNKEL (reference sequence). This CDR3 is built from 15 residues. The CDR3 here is CASSPRAGLNTEAFF. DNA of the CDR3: TGTGCCAGCAGCCCCCGGGCGGGTTTGAACACTGAAGCTTTCTTT.

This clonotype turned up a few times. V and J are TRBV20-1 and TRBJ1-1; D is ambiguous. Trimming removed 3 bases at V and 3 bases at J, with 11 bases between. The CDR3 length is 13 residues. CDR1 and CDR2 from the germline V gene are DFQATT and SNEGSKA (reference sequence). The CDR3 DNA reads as TGCAGTGCTAGGAGCTGGGCAGACACTGAAGCTTTCTTT. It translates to CSARSWADTEAFF.

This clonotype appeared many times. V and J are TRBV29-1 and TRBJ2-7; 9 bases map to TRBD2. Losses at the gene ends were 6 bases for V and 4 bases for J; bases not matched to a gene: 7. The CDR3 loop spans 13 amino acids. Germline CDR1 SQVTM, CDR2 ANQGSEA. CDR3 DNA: TGCAGCGTACTGACTAGCGGAGCGTACGAGCAGTACTTC. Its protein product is CSVLTSGAYEQYF.

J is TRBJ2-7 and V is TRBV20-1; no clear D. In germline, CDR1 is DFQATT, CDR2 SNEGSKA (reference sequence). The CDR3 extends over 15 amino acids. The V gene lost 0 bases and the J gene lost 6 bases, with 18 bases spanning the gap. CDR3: CSARDLSHGFFEQYF. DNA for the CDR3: TGCAGTGCTAGAGATCTTTCCCATGGTTTCTTCGAGCAGTACTTC.

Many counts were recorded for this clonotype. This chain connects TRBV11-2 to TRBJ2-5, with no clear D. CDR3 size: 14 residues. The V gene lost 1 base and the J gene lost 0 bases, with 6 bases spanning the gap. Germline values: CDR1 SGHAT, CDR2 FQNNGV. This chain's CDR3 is CASSLGEDQETQYF. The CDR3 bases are TGTGCCAGCAGCTTAGGAGAAGACCAAGAGACCCAGTACTTC.

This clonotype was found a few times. The CDR3 sequence: CASSYSRDQENIQYF. CDR3 DNA sequence: TGTGCCAGCAGTTACTCGCGGGACCAAGAAAACATTCAGTACTTC. This rearrangement joins TRBV6-5 to TRBJ2-4; tentative D call: TRBD2 (6 bases). Germline V gene lookup returns CDR1 MNHEY and CDR2 SVGAGI. CDR3 length: 15 residues. Between the trimmed V and J ends, which lost 0 bases and 5 bases, there was a span of 11 bases.

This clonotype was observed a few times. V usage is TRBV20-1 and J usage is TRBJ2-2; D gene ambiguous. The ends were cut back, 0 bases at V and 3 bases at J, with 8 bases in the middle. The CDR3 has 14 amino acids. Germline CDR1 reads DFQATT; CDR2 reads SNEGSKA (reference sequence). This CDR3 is CSAREGVYTGELFF. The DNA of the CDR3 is TGCAGTGCTAGAGAAGGCGTGTACACCGGGGAGCTGTTTTTT.

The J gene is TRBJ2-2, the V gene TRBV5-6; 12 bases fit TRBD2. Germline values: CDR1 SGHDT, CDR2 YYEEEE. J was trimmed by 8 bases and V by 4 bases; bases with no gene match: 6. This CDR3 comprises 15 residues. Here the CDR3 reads CASSTGGLAGGELFF. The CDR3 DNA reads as TGTGCCAGCAGCACCGGAGGACTAGCGGGAGGGGAGCTGTTTTTT. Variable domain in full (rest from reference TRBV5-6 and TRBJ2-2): DAGVTQSPTHLIKTRGQQVTLRCSPKSGHDTVSWYQQALGQGPQFIFQYYEEEERQRGNFPDRFSGHQFPNYSSELNVNALLLGDSALYLCASSTGGLAGGELFFGEGSRLTVL.

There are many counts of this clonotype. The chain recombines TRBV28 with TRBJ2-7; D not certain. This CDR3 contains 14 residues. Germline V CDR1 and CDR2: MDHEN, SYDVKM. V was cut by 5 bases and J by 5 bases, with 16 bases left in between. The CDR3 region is CASSTAWGSDEQYF. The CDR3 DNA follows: TGTGCCAGCAGTACTGCATGGGGAAGCGACGAGCAGTACTTC.

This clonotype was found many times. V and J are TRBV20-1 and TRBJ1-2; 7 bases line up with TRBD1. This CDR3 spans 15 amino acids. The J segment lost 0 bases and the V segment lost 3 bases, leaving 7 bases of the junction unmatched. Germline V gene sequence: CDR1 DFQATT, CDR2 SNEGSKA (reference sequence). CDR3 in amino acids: CSASKTGLTNYGYTF. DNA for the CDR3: TGCAGTGCTAGTAAGACAGGGCTCACTAACTATGGCTACACCTTC.

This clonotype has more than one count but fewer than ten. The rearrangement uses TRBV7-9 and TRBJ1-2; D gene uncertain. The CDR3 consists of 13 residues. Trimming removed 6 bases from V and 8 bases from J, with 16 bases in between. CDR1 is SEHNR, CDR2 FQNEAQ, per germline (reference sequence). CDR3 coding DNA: TGTGCCAGCAGTGCAAGCGGTTTCTACGGCTACACCTTC. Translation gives CASSASGFYGYTF.

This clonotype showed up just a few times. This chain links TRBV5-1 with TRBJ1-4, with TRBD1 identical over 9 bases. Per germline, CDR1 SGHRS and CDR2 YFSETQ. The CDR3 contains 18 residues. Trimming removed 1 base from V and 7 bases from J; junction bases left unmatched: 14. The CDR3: CASSLNVAPGQGREKLFF. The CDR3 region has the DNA TGCGCCAGCAGCTTGAACGTCGCTCCGGGACAGGGACGTGAAAAACTGTTTTTT.

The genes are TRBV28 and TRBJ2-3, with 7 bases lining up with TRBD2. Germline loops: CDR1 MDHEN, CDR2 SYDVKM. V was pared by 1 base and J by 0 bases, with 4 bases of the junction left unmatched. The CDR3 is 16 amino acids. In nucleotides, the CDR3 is TGTGCCAGCAGTTTATTGGGGGGGACTAGCACAGATACGCAGTATTTT. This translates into CASSLLGGTSTDTQYF.

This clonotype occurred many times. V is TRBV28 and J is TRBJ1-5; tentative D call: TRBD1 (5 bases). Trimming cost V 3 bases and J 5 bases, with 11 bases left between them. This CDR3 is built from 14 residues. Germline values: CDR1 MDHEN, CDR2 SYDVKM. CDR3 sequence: CASSLRSGHQPQHF. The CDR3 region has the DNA TGTGCCAGCAGTTTGAGGTCGGGGCATCAGCCCCAGCATTTT.

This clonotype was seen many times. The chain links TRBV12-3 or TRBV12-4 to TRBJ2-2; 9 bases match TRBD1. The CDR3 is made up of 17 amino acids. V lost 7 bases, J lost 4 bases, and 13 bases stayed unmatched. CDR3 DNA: TGTGCCAGCACCTTCGACCCGGGGACAGGGTTCACCGGGGAGCTGTTTTTT. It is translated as CASTFDPGTGFTGELFF.

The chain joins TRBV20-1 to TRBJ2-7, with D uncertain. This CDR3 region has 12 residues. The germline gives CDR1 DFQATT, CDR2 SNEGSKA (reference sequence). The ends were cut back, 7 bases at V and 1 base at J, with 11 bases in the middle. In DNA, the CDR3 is TGCAGTGTTCACCTCGGGTCCTACGAGCAGTACTTC. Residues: CSVHLGSYEQYF.

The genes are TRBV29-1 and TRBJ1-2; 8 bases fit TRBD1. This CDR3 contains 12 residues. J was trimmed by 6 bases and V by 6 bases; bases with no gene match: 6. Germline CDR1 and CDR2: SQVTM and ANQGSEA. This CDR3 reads CSVPGQVHGYTF. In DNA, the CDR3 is TGCAGCGTGCCGGGACAGGTACATGGCTACACCTTC.

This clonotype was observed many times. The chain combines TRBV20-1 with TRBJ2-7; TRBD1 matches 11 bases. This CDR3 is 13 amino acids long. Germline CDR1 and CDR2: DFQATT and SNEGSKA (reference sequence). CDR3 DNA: TGCAGCGCGAGGGGGACAGGGGGCTACGAGCAGTACTTC. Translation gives CSARGTGGYEQYF.

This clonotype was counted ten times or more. CDR3 sequence: CSARREGETQYF. CDR3 sequence (DNA): TGCAGTGCTAGAAGGGAGGGGGAGACCCAGTACTTC. This chain uses TRBV20-1 with TRBJ2-5; 7 bases fit TRBD2. Looked up from germline, CDR1 is DFQATT and CDR2 is SNEGSKA (reference sequence). The CDR3 is 12 amino acids. V was pared by 2 bases and J by 5 bases, with 2 bases of the junction left unmatched.